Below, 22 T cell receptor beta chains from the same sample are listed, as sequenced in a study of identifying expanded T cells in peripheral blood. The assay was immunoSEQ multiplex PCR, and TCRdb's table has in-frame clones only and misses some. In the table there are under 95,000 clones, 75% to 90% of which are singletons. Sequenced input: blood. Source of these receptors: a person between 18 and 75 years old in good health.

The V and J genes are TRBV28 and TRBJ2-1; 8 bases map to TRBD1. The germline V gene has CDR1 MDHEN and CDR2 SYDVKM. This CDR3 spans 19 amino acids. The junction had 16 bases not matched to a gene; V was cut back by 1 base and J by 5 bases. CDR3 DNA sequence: TGTGCCAGCAGTTTATTTTCGCCAGGGGGCTTCACACCCGACAATGAGCAGTTCTTC. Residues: CASSLFSPGGFTPDNEQFF. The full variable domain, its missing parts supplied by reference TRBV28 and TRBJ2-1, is DVKVTQSSRYLVKRTGEKVFLECVQDMDHENMFWYRQDPGLGLRLIYFSYDVKMKEKGDIPEGYSVSREKKERFSLILESASTNQTSMYLCASSLFSPGGFTPDNEQFFGPGTRLTVL.

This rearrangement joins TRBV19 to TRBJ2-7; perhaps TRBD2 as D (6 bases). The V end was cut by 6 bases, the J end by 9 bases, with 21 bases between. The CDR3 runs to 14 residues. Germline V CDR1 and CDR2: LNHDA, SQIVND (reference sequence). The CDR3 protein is CASSPRDSRHVQYF. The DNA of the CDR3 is TGTGCCAGTAGCCCCCGGGACTCGAGACATGTGCAGTACTTC. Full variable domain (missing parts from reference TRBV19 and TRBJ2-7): DGGITQSPKYLFRKEGQNVTLSCEQNLNHDAMYWYRQDPGQGLRLIYYSQIVNDFQKGDIAEGYSVSREKKESFPLTVTSAQKNPTAFYLCASSPRDSRHVQYFGPGTRLTVT.

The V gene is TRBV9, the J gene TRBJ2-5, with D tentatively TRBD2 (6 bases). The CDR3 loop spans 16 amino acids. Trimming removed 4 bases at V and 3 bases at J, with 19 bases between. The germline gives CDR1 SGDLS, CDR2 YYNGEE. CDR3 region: CASSPRDSWSEETQYF. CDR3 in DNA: TGTGCCAGCAGCCCCAGGGACTCTTGGTCGGAAGAGACCCAGTACTTC.

This CDR3 is CASSMLGTGDYGYTF. The CDR3 nucleotides read TGTGCCAGTAGTATGCTTGGGACAGGCGACTATGGCTACACCTTC. V usage is TRBV19 and J usage is TRBJ1-2, with 8 bases fitting TRBD1. Germline CDR1 reads LNHDA; CDR2 reads SQIVND (reference sequence). This CDR3 is 15 amino acids long. V trimming: 3 bases; J trimming: 3 bases; junction bases outside the gene matches: 6.

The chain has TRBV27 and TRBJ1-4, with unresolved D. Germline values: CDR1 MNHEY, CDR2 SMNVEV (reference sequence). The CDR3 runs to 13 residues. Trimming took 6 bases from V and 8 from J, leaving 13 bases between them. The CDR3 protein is CASRGELGEKLFF. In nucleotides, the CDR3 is TGTGCCAGCAGGGGCGAGCTGGGGGAAAAACTGTTTTTT.

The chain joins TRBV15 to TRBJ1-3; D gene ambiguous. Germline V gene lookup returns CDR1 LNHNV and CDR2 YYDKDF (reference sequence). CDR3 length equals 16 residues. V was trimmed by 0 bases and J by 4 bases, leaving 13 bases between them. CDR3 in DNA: TGTGCCACCAGCAGAGATCTCGGGGATGGGGGAAACACCATATATTTT. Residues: CATSRDLGDGGNTIYF. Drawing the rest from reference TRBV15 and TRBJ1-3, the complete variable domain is DAMVIQNPRYQVTQFGKPVTLSCSQTLNHNVMYWYQQKSSQAPKLLFHYYDKDFNNEADTPDNFQSRRPNTSFCFLDIRSPGLGDTAMYLCATSRDLGDGGNTIYFGEGSWLTVV.

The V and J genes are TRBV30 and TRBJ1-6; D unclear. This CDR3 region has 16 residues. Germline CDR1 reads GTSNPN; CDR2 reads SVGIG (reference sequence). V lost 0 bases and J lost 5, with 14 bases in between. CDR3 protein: CAWSVRRLSNNSPLHF. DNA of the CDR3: TGTGCCTGGAGTGTACGCAGGTTATCTAATAATTCACCCCTCCACTTT. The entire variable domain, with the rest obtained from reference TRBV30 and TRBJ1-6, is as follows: SQTIHQWPATLVQPVGSPLSLECTVEGTSNPNLYWYRQAAGRGLQLLFYSVGIGQISSEVPQNLSASRPQDRQFILSSKKLLLSDSGFYLCAWSVRRLSNNSPLHFGNGTRLTVT.

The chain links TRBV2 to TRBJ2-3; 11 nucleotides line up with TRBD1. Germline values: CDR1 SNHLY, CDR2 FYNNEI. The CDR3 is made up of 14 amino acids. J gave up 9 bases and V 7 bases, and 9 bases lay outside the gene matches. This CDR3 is CASIGQGAFRTQYF. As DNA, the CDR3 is TGTGCCAGCATAGGACAGGGGGCGTTCCGCACGCAGTATTTT.

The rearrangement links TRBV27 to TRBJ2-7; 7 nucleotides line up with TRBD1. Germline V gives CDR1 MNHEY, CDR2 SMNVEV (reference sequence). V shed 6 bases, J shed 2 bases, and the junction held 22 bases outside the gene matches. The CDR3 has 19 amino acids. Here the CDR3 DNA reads TGTGCCAGCAGCGAGCGCAAGGGGGCCCCTCACCTACTGACCTACGAGCAGTACTTC. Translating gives CASSERKGAPHLLTYEQYF.

CDR3: CASSQKASGKGDIQYF. The CDR3 DNA sequence: TGCGCCAGCAGCCAAAAGGCTAGCGGAAAGGGGGACATTCAGTACTTC. The V gene is TRBV4-1, the J gene TRBJ2-4; TRBD2 might be the D (7 bases). This CDR3 comprises 16 residues. Per the germline V gene, CDR1 is MGHRA and CDR2 is YSYEKL. V was pared by 2 bases and J by 8 bases, with 19 bases between.

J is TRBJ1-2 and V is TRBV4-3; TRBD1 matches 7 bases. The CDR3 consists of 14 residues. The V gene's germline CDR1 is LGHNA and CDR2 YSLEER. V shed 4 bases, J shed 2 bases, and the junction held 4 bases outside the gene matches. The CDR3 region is CASSLWDSNYGYTF. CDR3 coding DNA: TGCGCCAGCAGCCTCTGGGACAGCAACTATGGCTACACCTTC.

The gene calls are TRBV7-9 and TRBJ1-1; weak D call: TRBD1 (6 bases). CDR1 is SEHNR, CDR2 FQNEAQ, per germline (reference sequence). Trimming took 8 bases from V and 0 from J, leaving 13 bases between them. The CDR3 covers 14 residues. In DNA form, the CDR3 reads TGTGCCAGCCGCCCCGGGGGCCTGAACACTGAAGCTTTCTTT. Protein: CASRPGGLNTEAFF.

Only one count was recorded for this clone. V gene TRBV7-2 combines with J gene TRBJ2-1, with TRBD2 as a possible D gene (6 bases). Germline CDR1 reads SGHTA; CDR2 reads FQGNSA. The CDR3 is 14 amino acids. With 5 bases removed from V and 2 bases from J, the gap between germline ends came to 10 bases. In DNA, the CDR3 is TGTGCCAGCAGCATCGGGACTGCCTACAATGAGCAGTTCTTC. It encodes CASSIGTAYNEQFF. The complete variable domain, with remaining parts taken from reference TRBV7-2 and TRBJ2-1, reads GAGVSQSPSNKVTEKGKDVELRCDPISGHTALYWYRQSLGQGLEFLIYFQGNSAPDKSGLPSDRFSAERTGGSVSTLTIQRTQQEDSAVYLCASSIGTAYNEQFFGPGTRLTVL.

CDR3 loop: CASSSEGGTGELFF. Written as DNA, the CDR3 is TGTGCCAGCAGCTCCGAGGGGGGGACCGGGGAGCTGTTTTTT. The gene calls are TRBV7-8 and TRBJ2-2; maybe TRBD2 (7 bases). V gave up 4 bases and J gave up 5 bases, with 11 bases separating them. CDR3 length equals 14 residues. CDR1 and CDR2 from the germline V gene are SGHVS and FQNEAQ. The whole variable domain, filled in from reference TRBV7-8 and TRBJ2-2, reads GAGVSQSPRYKVAKRGQDVALRCDPISGHVSLFWYQQALGQGPEFLTYFQNEAQLDKSGLPSDRFFAERPEGSVSTLKIQRTQQEDSAVYLCASSSEGGTGELFFGEGSRLTVL.

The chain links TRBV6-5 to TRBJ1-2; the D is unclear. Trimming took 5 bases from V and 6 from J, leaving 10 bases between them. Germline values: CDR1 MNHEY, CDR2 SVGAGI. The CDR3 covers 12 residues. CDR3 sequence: CASSQSWNGYTF. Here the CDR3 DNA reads TGTGCCAGCAGTCAATCGTGGAATGGCTACACCTTC.

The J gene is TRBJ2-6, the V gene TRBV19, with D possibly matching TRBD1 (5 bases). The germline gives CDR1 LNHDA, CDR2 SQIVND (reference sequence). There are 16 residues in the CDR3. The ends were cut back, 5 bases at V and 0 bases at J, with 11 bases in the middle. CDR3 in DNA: TGTGCCAGTAGTGAAGGGGCTTTCTCTGGGGCCAACGTCCTGACTTTC. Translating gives CASSEGAFSGANVLTF.

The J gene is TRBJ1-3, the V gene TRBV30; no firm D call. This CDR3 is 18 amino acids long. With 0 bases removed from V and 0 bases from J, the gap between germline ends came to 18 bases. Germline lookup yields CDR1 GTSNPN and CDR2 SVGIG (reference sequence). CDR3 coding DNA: TGTGCCTGGAGTGTAATATTCTCTTTAGGGAGCTCTGGAAACACCATATATTTT. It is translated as CAWSVIFSLGSSGNTIYF.

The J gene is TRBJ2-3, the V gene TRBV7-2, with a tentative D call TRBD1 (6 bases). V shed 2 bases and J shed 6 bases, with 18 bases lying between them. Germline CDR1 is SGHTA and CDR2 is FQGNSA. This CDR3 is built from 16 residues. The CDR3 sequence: CASSLNGAGVTDTQYF. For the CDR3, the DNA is TGTGCCAGCAGCTTAAATGGGGCAGGGGTAACGGATACGCAGTATTTT.

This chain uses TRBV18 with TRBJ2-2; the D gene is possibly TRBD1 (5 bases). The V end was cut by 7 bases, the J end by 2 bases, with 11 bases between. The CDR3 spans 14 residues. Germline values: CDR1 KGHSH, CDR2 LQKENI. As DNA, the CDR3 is TGTGCCAGCTGCAGGGCGTCTAACACCGGGGAGCTGTTTTTT. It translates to CASCRASNTGELFF.

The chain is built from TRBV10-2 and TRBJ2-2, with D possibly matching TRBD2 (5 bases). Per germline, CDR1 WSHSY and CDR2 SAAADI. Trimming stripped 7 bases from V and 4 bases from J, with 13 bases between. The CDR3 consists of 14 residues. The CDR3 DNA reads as TGCGCCAGCAACGACGCCCGGGGCACCGGGGAGCTGTTTTTT. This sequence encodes CASNDARGTGELFF.

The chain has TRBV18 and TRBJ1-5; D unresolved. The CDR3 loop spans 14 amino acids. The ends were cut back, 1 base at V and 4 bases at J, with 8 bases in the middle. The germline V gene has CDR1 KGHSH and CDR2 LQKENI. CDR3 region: CASSPLGENQPQHF. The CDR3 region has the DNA TGTGCCAGCTCACCACTTGGGGAGAATCAGCCCCAGCATTTT. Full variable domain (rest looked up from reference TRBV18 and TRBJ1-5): NAGVMQNPRHLVRRRGQEARLRCSPMKGHSHVYWYRQLPEEGLKFMVYLQKENIIDESGMPKERFSAEFPKEGPSILRIQQVVRGDSAAYFCASSPLGENQPQHFGDGTRLSIL.

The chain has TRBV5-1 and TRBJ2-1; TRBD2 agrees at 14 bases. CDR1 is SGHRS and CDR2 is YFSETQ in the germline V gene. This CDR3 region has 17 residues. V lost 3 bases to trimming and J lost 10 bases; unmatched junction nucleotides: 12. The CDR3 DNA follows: TGCGCCAGCAGCTCCGCACCCGGGACTAGCGGGAGTGCGGAGCAGTTCTTC. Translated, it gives CASSSAPGTSGSAEQFF. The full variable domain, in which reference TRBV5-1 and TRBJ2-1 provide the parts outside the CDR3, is KAGVTQTPRYLIKTRGQQVTLSCSPISGHRSVSWYQQTPGQGLQFLFEYFSETQRNKGNFPGRFSGRQFSNSRSEMNVSTLELGDSALYLCASSSAPGTSGSAEQFFGPGTRLTVL.